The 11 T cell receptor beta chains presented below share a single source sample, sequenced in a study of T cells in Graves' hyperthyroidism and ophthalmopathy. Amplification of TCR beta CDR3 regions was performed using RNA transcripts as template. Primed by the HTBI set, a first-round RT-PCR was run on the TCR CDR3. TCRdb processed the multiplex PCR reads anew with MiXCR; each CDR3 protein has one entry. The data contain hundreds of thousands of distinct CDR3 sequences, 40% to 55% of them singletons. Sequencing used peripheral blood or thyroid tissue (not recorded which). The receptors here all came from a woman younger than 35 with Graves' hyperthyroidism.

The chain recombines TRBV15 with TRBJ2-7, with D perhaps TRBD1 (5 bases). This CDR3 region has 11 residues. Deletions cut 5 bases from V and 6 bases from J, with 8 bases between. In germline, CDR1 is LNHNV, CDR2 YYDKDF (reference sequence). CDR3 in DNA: TGTGCCACCAGCGGACACGGCGAGCAGTACTTC. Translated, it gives CATSGHGEQYF.

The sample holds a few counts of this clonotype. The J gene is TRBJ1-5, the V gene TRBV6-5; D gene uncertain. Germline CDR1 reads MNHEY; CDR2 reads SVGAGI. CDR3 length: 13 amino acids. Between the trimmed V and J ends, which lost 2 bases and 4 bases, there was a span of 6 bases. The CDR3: CASSYTKNQPQHF. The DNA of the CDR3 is TGTGCCAGCAGTTACACGAAAAATCAGCCCCAGCATTTT.

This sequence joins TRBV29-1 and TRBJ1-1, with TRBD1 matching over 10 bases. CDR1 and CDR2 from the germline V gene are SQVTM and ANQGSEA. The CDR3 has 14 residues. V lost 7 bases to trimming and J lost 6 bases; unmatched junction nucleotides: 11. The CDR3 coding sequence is TGCAGCGCAGCCGGGACAGGGGTTGAGGCTGAAGCTTTCTTT. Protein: CSAAGTGVEAEAFF.

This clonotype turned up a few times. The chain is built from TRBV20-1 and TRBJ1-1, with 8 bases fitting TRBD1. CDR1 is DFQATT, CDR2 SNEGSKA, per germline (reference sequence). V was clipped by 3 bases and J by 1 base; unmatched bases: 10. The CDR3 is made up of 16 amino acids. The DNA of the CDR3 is TGCAGTGCTAGCTCCCGGGACAGGCCTACGAACACTGAAGCTTTCTTT. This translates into CSASSRDRPTNTEAFF.

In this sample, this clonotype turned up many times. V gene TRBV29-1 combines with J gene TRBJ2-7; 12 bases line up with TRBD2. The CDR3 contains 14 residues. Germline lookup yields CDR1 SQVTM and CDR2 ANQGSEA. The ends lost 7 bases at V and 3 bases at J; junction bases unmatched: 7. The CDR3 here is CSATGLAGFYEQYF. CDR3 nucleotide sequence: TGCAGCGCGACGGGACTAGCGGGTTTCTACGAGCAGTACTTC.

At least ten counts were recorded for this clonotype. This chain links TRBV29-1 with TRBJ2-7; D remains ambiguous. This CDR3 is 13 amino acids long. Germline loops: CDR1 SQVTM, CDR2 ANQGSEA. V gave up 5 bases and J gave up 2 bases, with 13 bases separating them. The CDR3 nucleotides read TGCAGCGTTCTCGTGACCTTGCCCTACGAGCAGTACTTC. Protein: CSVLVTLPYEQYF.

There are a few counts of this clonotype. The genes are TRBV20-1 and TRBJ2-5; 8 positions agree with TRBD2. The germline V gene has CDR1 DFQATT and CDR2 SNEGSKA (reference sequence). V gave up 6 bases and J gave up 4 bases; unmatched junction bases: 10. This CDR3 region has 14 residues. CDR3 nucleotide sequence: TGCAGTGCGCGGAGCGGGAGCTCTCGAGAGACCCAGTACTTC. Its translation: CSARSGSSRETQYF.

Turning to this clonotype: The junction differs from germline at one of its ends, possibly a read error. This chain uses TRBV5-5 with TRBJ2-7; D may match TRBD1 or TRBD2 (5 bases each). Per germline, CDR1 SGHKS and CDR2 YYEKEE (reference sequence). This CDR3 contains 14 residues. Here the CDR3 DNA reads TGCGCCAGCAGCCGACCGGGACGAGGCTACGAGCAGTACTTC. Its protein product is CASSRPGRGYEQYF.

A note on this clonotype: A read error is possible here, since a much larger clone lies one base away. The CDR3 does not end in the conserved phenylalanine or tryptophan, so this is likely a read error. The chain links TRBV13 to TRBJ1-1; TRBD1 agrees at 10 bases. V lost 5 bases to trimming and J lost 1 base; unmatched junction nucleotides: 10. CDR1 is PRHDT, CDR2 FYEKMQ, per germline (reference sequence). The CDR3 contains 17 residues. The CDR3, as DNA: TGTGCCAGCAGCATCTTCCGGGACAGGGGCACGAACACTGAAGCTTTCTCT. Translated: CASSIFRDRGTNTEAFS.

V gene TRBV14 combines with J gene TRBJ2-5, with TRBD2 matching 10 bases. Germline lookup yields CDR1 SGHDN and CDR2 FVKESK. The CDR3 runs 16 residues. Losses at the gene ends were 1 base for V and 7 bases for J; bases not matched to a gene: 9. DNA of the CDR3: TGTGCCAGCAGCCAAGCTTTTCCTAGCGGGAGTATGACCCAGTACTTC. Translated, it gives CASSQAFPSGSMTQYF.

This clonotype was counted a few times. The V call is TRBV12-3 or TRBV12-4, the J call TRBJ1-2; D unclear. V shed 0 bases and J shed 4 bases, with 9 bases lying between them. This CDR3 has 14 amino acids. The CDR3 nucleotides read TGTGCCAGCAGTTTAGCGCTGGGGATCTATGGCTACACCTTC. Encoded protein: CASSLALGIYGYTF.